This T cell receptor (beta chain) emerged from a study of blood T cell repertoires in COVID-19. Turning to the study itself: Both acute and convalescent COVID-19 samples were obtained from the United States, Italy and Spain.

With V trimmed by 2 bases and J by 4 bases, 5 bases remained unmatched. The CDR3 totals 15 residues. Germline V gene sequence: CDR1 SGHTA, CDR2 FQGNSA. TCRdb's copy holds only in-frame clones and misses some; the assay was immunoSEQ multiplex PCR. This sample carries 130,000 or so clones, roughly three quarters of them seen once, and the ten largest clones take about a fifth. This chain connects TRBV7-2 to TRBJ1-5; 7 bases are shared with TRBD1. The source material was peripheral blood. This receptor was obtained from a man older than 75 with acute or convalescent COVID-19. The CDR3 nucleotides are TGTGCCAGCAGCTTATTGACAGGGAAGAATCAGCCCCAGCATTTT. Translation gives CASSLLTGKNQPQHF.